This TCR beta chain was captured by sequencing in a study of patients and donors after allogeneic stem cell transplantation. The CDR3 has 14 amino acids. The V and J ends lost 7 bases and 7 bases respectively, with 14 bases between them. Each CDR3 protein gets one entry after TCRdb re-called the RT-PCR reads with MiXCR. The data contain roughly 190,000 distinct CDR3 sequences, 41% of them singletons. The V call is TRBV12-3 or TRBV12-4, the J call TRBJ1-6, with TRBD1 as a possible D gene (6 bases). This receptor was identified in a human donor who was either an allogeneic HSCT recipient or a stem cell or donor lymphocyte infusion donor (not recorded which). It is not recorded whose cells these are; they may come from a transplant donor. Sequenced: blood, either unsorted or a sorted T cell fraction (not recorded which). The CDR3 coding sequence is TGTGCCAGCACTCCGGACAGCCTAAATTCACCCCTCCACTTT. Amino acid sequence: CASTPDSLNSPLHF.